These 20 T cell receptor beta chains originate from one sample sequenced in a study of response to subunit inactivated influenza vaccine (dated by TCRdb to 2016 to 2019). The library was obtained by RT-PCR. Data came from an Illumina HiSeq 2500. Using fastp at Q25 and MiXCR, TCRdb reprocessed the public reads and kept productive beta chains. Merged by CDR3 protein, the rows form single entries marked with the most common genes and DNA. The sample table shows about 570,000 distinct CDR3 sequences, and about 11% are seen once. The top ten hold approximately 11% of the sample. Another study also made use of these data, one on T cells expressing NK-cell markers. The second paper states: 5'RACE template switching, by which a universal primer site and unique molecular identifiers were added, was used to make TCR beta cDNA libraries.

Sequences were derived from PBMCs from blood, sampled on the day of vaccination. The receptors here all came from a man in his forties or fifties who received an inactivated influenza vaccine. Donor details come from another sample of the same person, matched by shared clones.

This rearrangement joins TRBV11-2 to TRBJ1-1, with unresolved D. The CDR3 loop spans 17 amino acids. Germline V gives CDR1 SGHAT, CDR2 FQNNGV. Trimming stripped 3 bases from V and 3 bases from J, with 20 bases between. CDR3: CASSLGSIMGRDTEAFF. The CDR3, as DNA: TGTGCCAGCAGCTTGGGGTCAATAATGGGTCGGGACACTGAAGCTTTCTTT.

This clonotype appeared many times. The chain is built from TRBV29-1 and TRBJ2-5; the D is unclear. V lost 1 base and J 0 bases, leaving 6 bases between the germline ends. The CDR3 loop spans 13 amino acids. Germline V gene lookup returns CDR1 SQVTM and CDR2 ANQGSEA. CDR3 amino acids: CSVEGQYQETQYF. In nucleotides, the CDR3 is TGCAGCGTTGAAGGCCAGTACCAAGAGACCCAGTACTTC.

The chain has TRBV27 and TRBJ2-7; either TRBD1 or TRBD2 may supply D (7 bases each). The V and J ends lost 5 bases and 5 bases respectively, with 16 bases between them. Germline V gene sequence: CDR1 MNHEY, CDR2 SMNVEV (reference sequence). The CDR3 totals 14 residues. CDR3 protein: CASSDRVAGDEQYF. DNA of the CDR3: TGTGCCAGCAGTGACAGGGTCGCGGGGGACGAGCAGTACTTC.

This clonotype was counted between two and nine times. This CDR3 is CSASVLGYEQYF. The CDR3 DNA sequence: TGCAGTGCTAGTGTCCTTGGCTACGAGCAGTACTTC. This chain uses TRBV20-1 with TRBJ2-7; no definite D call. This CDR3 contains 12 residues. Germline-derived CDR1 and CDR2 are DFQATT and SNEGSKA (reference sequence). Trimming cost V 3 bases and J 3 bases, with 9 bases left between them.

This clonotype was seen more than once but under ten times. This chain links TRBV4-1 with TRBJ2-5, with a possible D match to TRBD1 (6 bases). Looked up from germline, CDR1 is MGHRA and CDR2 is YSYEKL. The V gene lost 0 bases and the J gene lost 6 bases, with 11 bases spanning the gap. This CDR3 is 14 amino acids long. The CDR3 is CASSQDRGGKTQYF. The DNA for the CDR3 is TGCGCCAGCAGCCAAGACAGGGGCGGTAAGACCCAGTACTTC.

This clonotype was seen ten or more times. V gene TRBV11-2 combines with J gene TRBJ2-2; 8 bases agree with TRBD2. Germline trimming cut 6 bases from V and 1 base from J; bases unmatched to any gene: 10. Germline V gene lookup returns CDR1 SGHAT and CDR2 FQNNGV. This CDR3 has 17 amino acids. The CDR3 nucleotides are TGTGCCAGCAGTCTCATCCAGGGACTAGGGAACACCGGGGAGCTGTTTTTT. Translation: CASSLIQGLGNTGELFF.

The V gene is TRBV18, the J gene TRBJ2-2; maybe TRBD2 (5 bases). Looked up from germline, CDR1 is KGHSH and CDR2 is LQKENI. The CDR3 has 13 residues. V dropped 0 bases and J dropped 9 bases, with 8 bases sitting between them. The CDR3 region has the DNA TGTGCCAGCTCACCACCGGGAGCCCGGGAGCTGTTTTTT. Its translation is CASSPPGARELFF.

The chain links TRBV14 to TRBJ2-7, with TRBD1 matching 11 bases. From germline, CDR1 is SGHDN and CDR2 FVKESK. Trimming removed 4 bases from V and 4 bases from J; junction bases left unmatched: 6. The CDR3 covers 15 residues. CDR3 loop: CASSLGQGVLYEQYF. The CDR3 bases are TGTGCCAGCAGCCTGGGACAGGGGGTTTTATACGAGCAGTACTTC. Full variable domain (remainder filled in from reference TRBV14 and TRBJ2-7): EAGVTQFPSHSVIEKGQTVTLRCDPISGHDNLYWYRRVMGKEIKFLLHFVKESKQDESGMPNNRFLAERTGGTYSTLKVQPAELEDSGVYFCASSLGQGVLYEQYFGPGTRLTVT.

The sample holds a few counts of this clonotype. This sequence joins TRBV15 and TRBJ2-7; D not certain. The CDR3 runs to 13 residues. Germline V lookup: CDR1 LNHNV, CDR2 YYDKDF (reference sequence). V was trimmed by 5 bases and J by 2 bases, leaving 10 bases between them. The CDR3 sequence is CATSAHKAYEQYF. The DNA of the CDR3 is TGTGCCACCAGCGCGCATAAAGCCTACGAGCAGTACTTC.

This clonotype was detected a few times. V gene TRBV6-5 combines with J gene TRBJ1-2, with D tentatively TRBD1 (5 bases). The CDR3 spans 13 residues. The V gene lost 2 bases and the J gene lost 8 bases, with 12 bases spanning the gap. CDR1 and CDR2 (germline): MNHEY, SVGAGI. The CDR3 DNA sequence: TGTGCCAGCAGTTACGCCCAGGGCCGAGGCTACACCTTC. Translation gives CASSYAQGRGYTF.

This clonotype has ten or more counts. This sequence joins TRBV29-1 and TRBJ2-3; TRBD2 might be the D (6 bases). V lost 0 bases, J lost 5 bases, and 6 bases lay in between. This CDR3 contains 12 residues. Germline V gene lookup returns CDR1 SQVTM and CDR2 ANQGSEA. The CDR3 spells CSVEDSGDTQYF. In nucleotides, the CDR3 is TGCAGCGTTGAAGATAGCGGAGATACGCAGTATTTT.

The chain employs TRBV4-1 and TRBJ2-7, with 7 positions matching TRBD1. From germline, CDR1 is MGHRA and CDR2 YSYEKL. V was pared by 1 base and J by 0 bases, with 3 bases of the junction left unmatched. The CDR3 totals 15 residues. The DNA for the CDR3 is TGCGCCAGCAGCCAAGTAGGGGGCGCCTCCTACGAGCAGTACTTC. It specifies CASSQVGGASYEQYF.

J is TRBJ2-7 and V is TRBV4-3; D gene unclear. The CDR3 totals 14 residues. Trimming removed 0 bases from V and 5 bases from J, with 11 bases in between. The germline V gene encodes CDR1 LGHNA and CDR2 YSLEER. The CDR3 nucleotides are TGCGCCAGCAGCCAAGACCCCTGGACGGACGAGCAGTACTTC. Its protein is CASSQDPWTDEQYF.

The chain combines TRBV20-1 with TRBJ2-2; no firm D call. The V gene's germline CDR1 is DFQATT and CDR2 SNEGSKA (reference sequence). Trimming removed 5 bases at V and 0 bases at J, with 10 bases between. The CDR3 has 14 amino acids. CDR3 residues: CSAEWASNTGELFF. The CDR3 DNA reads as TGCAGTGCTGAATGGGCCTCGAACACCGGGGAGCTGTTTTTT.

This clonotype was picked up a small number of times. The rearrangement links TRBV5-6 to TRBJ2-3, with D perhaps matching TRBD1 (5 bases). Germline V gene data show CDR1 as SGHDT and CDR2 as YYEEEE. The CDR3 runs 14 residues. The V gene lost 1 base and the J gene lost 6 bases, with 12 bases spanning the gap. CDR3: CASSLLLGPDTQYF. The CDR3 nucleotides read TGTGCCAGCAGCTTGTTGTTGGGGCCGGATACGCAGTATTTT.

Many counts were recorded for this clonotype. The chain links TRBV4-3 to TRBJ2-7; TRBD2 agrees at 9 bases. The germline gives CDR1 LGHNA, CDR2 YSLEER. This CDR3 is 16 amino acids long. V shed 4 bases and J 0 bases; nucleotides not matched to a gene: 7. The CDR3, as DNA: TGCGCCAGCAGCCTAGCGGCGGGGGGGCCCTCCTACGAGCAGTACTTC. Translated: CASSLAAGGPSYEQYF.

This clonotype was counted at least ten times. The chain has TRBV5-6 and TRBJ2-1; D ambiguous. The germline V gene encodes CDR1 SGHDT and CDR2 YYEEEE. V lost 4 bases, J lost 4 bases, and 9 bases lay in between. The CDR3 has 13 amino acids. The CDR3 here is CASSRPEYNEQFF. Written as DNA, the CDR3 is TGTGCCAGCAGCAGACCCGAATACAATGAGCAGTTCTTC.

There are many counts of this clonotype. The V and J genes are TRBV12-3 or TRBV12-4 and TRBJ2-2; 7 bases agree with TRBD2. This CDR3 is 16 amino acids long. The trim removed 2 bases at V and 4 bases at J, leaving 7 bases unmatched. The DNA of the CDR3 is TGTGCCAGCAGTTTATCGGCGGGGAGGGCCACCGGGGAGCTGTTTTTT. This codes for CASSLSAGRATGELFF.

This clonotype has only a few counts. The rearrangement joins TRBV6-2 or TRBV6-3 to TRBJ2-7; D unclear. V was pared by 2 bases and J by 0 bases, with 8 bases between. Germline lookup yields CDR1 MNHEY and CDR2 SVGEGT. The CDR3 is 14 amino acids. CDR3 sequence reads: CASSYVGSSYEQYF. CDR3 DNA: TGTGCCAGCAGTTACGTGGGATCCTCCTACGAGCAGTACTTC.

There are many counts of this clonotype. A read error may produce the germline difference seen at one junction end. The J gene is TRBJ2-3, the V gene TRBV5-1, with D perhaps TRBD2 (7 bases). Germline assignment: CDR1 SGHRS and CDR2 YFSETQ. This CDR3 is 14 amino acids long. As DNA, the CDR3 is TGTGCCAGCAGCCTAGGGGGGGGGCCAGATACGCAGTATTTT. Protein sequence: CASSLGGGPDTQYF.